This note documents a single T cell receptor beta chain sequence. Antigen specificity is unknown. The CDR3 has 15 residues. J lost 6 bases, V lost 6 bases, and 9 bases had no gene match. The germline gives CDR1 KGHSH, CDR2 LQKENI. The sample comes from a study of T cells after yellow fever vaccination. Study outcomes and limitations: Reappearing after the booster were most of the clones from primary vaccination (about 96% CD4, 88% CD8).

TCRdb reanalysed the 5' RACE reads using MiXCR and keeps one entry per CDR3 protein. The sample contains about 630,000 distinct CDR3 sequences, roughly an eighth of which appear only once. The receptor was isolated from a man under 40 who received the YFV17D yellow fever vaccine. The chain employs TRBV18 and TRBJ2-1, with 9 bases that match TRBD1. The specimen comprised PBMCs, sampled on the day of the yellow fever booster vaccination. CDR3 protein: CASSLRQGVLNEQFF. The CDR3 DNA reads TGTGCCAGCTCCCTCCGACAGGGGGTCCTCAATGAGCAGTTCTTC.